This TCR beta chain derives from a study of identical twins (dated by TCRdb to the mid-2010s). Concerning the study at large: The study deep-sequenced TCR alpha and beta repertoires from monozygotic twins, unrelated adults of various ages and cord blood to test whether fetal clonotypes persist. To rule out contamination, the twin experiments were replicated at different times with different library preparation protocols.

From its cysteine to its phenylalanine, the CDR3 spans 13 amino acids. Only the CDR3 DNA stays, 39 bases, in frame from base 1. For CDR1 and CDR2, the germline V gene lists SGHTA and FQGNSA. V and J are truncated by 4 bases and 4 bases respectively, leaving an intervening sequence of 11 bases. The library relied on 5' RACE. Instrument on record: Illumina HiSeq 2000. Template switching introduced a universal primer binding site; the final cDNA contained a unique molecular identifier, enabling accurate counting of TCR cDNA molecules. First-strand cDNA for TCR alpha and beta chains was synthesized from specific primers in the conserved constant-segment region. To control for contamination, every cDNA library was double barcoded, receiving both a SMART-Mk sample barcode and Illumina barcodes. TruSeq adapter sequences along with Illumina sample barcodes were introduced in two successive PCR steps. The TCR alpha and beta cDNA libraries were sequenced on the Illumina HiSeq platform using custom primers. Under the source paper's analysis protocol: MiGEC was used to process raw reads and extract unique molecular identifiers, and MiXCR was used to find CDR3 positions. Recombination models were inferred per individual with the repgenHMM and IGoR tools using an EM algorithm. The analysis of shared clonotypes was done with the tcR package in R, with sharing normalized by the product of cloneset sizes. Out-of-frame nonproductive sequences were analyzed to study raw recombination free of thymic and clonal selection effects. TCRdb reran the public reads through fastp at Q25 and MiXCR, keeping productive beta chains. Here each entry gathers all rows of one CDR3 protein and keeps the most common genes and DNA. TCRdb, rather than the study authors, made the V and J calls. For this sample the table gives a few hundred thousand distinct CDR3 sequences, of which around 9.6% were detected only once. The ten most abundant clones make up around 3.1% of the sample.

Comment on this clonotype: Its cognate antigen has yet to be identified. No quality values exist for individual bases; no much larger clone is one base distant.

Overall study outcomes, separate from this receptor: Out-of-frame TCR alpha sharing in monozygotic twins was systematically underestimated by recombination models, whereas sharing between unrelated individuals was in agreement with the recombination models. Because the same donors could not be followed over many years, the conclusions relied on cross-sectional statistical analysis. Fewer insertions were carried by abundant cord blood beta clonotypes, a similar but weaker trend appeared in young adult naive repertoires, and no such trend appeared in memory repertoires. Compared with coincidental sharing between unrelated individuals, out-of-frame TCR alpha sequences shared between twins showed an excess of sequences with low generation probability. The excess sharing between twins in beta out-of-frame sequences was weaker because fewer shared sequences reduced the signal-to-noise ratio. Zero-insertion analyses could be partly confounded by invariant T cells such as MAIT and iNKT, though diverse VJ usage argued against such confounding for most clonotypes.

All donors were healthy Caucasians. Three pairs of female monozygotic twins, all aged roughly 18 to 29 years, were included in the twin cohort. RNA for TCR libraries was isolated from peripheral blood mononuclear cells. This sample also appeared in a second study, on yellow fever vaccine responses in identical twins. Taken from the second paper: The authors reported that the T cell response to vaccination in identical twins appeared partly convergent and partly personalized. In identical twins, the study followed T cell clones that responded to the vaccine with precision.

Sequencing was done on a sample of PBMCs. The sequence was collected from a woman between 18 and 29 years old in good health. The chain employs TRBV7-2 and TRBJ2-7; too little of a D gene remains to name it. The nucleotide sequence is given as TGTGCCAGCAGCTCCCCCGTGGGGTACGAGCAGTACTTC. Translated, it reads CASSSPVGYEQYF. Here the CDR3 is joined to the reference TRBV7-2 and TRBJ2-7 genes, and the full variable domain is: GAGVSQSPSNKVTEKGKDVELRCDPISGHTALYWYRQSLGQGLEFLIYFQGNSAPDKSGLPSDRFSAERTGGSVSTLTIQRTQQEDSAVYLCASSSPVGYEQYFGPGTRLTVT.